The rows below give T cell receptor beta chains drawn from one sample of a study of CD8 T cells in ankylosing spondylitis. TCRdb redid the calling of the 5' RACE reads with MiXCR, one entry per CDR3 protein. This sample has around 280,000 distinct CDR3 sequences; around 19% occur once, and the top ten carry about 8%. The sample was blood, either unsorted or a sorted T cell fraction (not recorded which). These TCRs come from a male donor with ankylosing spondylitis or in good health (not recorded which). Each CDR3 is given with its conserved first and last residue. The D gene is left open where the match is weak. For some rows the clone size is stated as once, few or many, or as a class when expanded; others skip it.

TRBV27	TRBJ2-4	15	NA	NA	TGTGCCAGCAGTCCCCGACTGGGGAGCGGAAACATTCAGTACTTC	CASSPRLGSGNIQYF
TRBV5-8	TRBJ2-6	16	NA	TRBD1	TGTGCCAGCAGCCGGACAGGGAACTCTGGGGCCAACGTCCTGACTTTC	CASSRTGNSGANVLTF
TRBV29-1	TRBJ1-1	13	NA	NA	TGCAGCGTTGTGGAATATCGGAACACTGAAGCTTTCTTT	CSVVEYRNTEAFF
TRBV10-1	TRBJ2-5	12	few	NA	TGCGCCAGCAGTGAACGGAGGGAGACCCAGTACTTC	CASSERRETQYF
TRBV6-1	TRBJ2-1	15	few	TRBD2	TGTGCCAGCAGTATCGCGGGGGGCTCCTACAATGAGCAGTTCTTC	CASSIAGGSYNEQFF
TRBV3-1	TRBJ1-6	17	few	NA	TGTGCCAGCAGCCAAGGGGACACTCTACTGGTGGGTTCACCCCTCCACTTT	CASSQGDTLLVGSPLHF
TRBV5-1	TRBJ1-1	15	NA	NA	TGCGCCAGCAGTTATGGCGGGACGAGTAACACTGAAGCTTTCTTT	CASSYGGTSNTEAFF
TRBV12-3/TRBV12-4	TRBJ1-1	12	few	NA	TGTGCCAGCAGTTTTCAGAACACTGAAGCTTTCTTT	CASSFQNTEAFF
TRBV29-1	TRBJ1-1	12	few	NA	TGCAGCGCAATCCCTGGGGCCGCTGAAGCTTTCTTT	CSAIPGAAEAFF
TRBV6-1	TRBJ2-1	15	NA	TRBD2	TGTGCCAGCAGTGGAGCGGGAGGAGGGGCCAATGAGCAGTTCTTC	CASSGAGGGANEQFF
TRBV10-3	TRBJ2-3	12	NA	NA	TGTGCCATCAGTGAAAGGACAGATACGCAGTATTTT	CAISERTDTQYF
TRBV3-1	TRBJ1-5	14	NA	TRBD1	TGTGCCAGCAGCCAGGGACACAGGGGTCAGCCCCAGCATTTT	CASSQGHRGQPQHF
TRBV12-3/TRBV12-4	TRBJ2-2	14	few	NA	TGTGCCAGCAGTTTCGACCTGGGGGCCGGGGAGCTGTTTTTT	CASSFDLGAGELFF
TRBV7-6	TRBJ2-5	15	once	NA	TGTGCCAGCAGCCAGGGAATCCAGGGGCTAGAGACCCAGTACTTC	CASSQGIQGLETQYF
TRBV28	TRBJ2-1	15	few	TRBD1	TGTGCCAGCAGCCCCGGGGACAGGGGGCAGAGTGAGCAGTTCTTC	CASSPGDRGQSEQFF
TRBV21-1	TRBJ1-4	16	NA	NA	TGTGCCAGCAGCAAATGGGCACGGACCCTAAATGAAAAACTGTTTTTT	CASSKWARTLNEKLFF
TRBV3-1	TRBJ1-5	14	NA	NA	TGTGCCAGCAGCCAAGCGCGGGGATTTCAGCCCCAGCATTTT	CASSQARGFQPQHF
TRBV5-1	TRBJ2-1	15	few	TRBD2	TGCGCCAGCAGCAACCCCGGGACTACTTACAATGAGCAGTTCTTC	CASSNPGTTYNEQFF
TRBV9	TRBJ2-1	15	many	TRBD1	TGTGCCAGCAGCGTTGGGGACAGGGGGTTGGGTGAGCAGTTCTTC	CASSVGDRGLGEQFF
TRBV18	TRBJ1-1	16	few	NA	TGTGCCAGCTCACCGACCCAGGGATCCGCGAACACTGAAGCTTTCTTT	CASSPTQGSANTEAFF
TRBV12-3/TRBV12-4	TRBJ1-1	13	NA	NA	TGTGCCAGCAGCTACGGGGGGTACACTGAAGCTTTCTTT	CASSYGGYTEAFF
TRBV15	TRBJ2-2	15	NA	TRBD1	TGTGCCACCAGCAGAGACAGGGGGCATACCGGGGAGCTGTTTTTT	CATSRDRGHTGELFF
TRBV20-1	TRBJ1-5	16	NA	NA	TGCAGTGCTAGAGCCCCGGGACGGGTTAGCAATCAGCCCCAGCATTTT	CSARAPGRVSNQPQHF
TRBV5-1	TRBJ1-1	15	NA	TRBD1	TGCGCCAGCAGCTTGGTTCAGGGGGGCGGCACTGAAGCTTTCTTT	CASSLVQGGGTEAFF
TRBV7-3	TRBJ1-1	13	NA	NA	TGTGCCAGCAGCTTTAACAAGAACACTGAAGCTTTCTTT	CASSFNKNTEAFF
TRBV7-7	TRBJ2-1	15	NA	TRBD2	TGTGCCAGCAGCTGGGGGACTAGCGGCAACAATGAGCAGTTCTTC	CASSWGTSGNNEQFF
TRBV28	TRBJ1-5	15	few	NA	TGTGCCAGCAGTTTAGACGGACCCCCCAATCAGCCCCAGCATTTT	CASSLDGPPNQPQHF
TRBV5-1	TRBJ1-4	16	NA	NA	TGCGCCACCAGCCCGGGACTGACAGCCTCGAGGGAAAAACTGTTTTTT	CATSPGLTASREKLFF
TRBV5-1	TRBJ2-5	16	many	TRBD2	TGCGCCAGCAGCCCTGGGACTAGCGGGAGAAAGGAGACCCAGTACTTC	CASSPGTSGRKETQYF
TRBV12-3/TRBV12-4	TRBJ2-4	12	few	NA	TGTGCCAGCAGCCGCGGTCCAAACATTCAGTACTTC	CASSRGPNIQYF
TRBV5-6	TRBJ2-1	13	NA	NA	TGTGCCAGCAGCCCGGACTACAACAATGAGCAGTTCTTC	CASSPDYNNEQFF
TRBV11-2	TRBJ2-3	13	few	NA	TGTGCCAGCAGCTTGGGACTTCTGGATACGCAGTATTTT	CASSLGLLDTQYF
TRBV10-3	TRBJ2-1	14	few	TRBD2	TGTGCCACCAGGTCGGAGCGGGGTGCCAATGAGCAGTTCTTC	CATRSERGANEQFF
TRBV12-3/TRBV12-4	TRBJ2-4	10	few	TRBD1	TGTGCCAGCAGTGGACAGGTGGAATACTTC	CASSGQVEYF
TRBV20-1	TRBJ1-5	13	NA	NA	TGCAGTGCTCAGCAGAGCCCAGATCAGCCCCAGCATTTT	CSAQQSPDQPQHF
TRBV9	TRBJ2-5	14	few	NA	TGTGCCAGCAGCGTAGGAGGGGTGGAAGAGACCCAGTACTTC	CASSVGGVEETQYF
TRBV7-2	TRBJ2-1	13	NA	NA	TGTGCCAGCAGCCCTCCACTCTACAATGAGCAGTTCTTC	CASSPPLYNEQFF
TRBV27	TRBJ2-3	12	NA	TRBD1	TGTGCCAGCAGTTTTCCCGGGACAGCACAAACGTTT	CASSFPGTAQTF
TRBV5-1	TRBJ2-5	14	NA	NA	TGCGCCAGCAGCTTGTCCCAGGGACAAGAGACCCAGTACTTC	CASSLSQGQETQYF
TRBV12-3/TRBV12-4	TRBJ1-5	15	NA	NA	TGTGCCAGCAGTCATCAGGGGATTGACAATCAGCCCCAGCATTTT	CASSHQGIDNQPQHF
TRBV28	TRBJ1-2	13	few	NA	TGTGCCAGCAACCTAAGGGGGAACTATGGCTACACCTTC	CASNLRGNYGYTF
TRBV5-1	TRBJ2-3	16	many	TRBD2	TGCGCCAGCAGCTTAAGGACTAGCGGGAGCACAGATACGCAGTATTTT	CASSLRTSGSTDTQYF
TRBV7-8	TRBJ2-5	13	many	NA	TGTGCCAGCAGCTTAAGATTCCAAGAGACCCAGTACTTC	CASSLRFQETQYF
TRBV12-3/TRBV12-4	TRBJ2-2	17	NA	TRBD2	TGTGCCAGCAGGCCGACTAGCGGGAGGGGGTACACCGGGGAGCTGTTTTTT	CASRPTSGRGYTGELFF
TRBV10-3	TRBJ2-2	14	many	TRBD1	TGTGCCATCCCAAGACAGGGGGCGAACGGGGAGCTGTTTTTT	CAIPRQGANGELFF
TRBV5-1	TRBJ1-1	14	many	NA	TGCGCCAGCAGCTTGCAGGGAACGAACACTGAAGCTTTCTTT	CASSLQGTNTEAFF
TRBV15	TRBJ2-5	15	many	TRBD1	TGTGCCACCGGCAGGCAGGGGGCCCGTACAGAGACCCAGTACTTC	CATGRQGARTETQYF
TRBV28	TRBJ1-1	12	many	NA	TGTGCCAGCAGCACAGGGCTGTCTGAAGCTTTCTTT	CASSTGLSEAFF
TRBV6-5	TRBJ1-1	14	many	TRBD1	TGTGCCAGCAGTTACGCCGGGACAGGGGGCAAAGCTTTCTTT	CASSYAGTGGKAFF
TRBV20-1	TRBJ2-1	12	NA	NA	TGCAGTGCTTCAGACTACTACAATGAGCAGTTCTTC	CSASDYYNEQFF
TRBV7-3	TRBJ2-3	16	few	TRBD2	TGTGCCAGCAGCCGGACTAGCGGGGGGGGCACAGATACGCAGTATTTT	CASSRTSGGGTDTQYF
TRBV20-1	TRBJ1-5	14	few	NA	TGCAGTGTCAAACCGGCCCCTAGCAATCAGCCCCAGCATTTT	CSVKPAPSNQPQHF
TRBV4-2	TRBJ2-1	17	NA	NA	TGTGCCAGCAGCCAAGAGCTAGGGCACTCCTCCTACAATGAGCAGTTCTTC	CASSQELGHSSYNEQFF
TRBV12-3/TRBV12-4	TRBJ1-2	15	NA	NA	TGTGCCAGCAGACAGACCGGGACCTCTAACTATGGCTACACCTTC	CASRQTGTSNYGYTF
TRBV29-1	TRBJ2-2	13	NA	TRBD1	TGCAGCGGTTACAGGGGGCGGACCGGGGAGCTGTTTTTT	CSGYRGRTGELFF
TRBV29-1	TRBJ2-3	14	many	NA	TGCAGCGTAAGAGGGGAAACCGTCACAGATACGCAGTATTTT	CSVRGETVTDTQYF
TRBV6-4	TRBJ2-3	14	few	TRBD1	TGTGCCAGCATCGCGGACAGGGACACAGATACGCAGTATTTT	CASIADRDTDTQYF
TRBV7-7	TRBJ2-1	15	many	NA	TGTGCCAGCAGCTCGACTAGGGGGCCCCGCAATGAGCAGTTCTTC	CASSSTRGPRNEQFF
TRBV9	TRBJ2-1	16	NA	NA	TGTGCCAGCAGCGTAGAGATGGGGAGCTCCTACAATGAGCAGTTCTTC	CASSVEMGSSYNEQFF